This T cell receptor beta chain stems from a study of blood T cell repertoires in COVID-19. Study context: The United States, Italy and Spain were the sources of the acute and convalescent COVID-19 samples.

Original handling: Estimation of nucleated cell counts was performed using reference gene primer amplification. This table comes from immunoSEQ multiplex PCR, and its TCRdb copy is limited to in-frame clones, with some not included. V and J calls and clone size are given by that table; D and trimming were obtained from the DNA. The sample records about 220,000 clones, roughly 88% being singletons. Self-reported history from a screening survey and questionnaire set each donor's cohort. This clone has just a few counts. Germline CDR1 is SGHTA and CDR2 is FQGTGA. CDR3 length equals 17 residues. V trimming: 5 bases; J trimming: 7 bases; junction bases outside the gene matches: 9.

The sequencing input was PBMCs or T cells enriched from blood (not recorded which). This TCR came from a woman aged 50 to 60 with acute COVID-19. The chain couples TRBV7-3 to TRBJ2-2, with 14 bases identical to TRBD2. The CDR3 DNA reads TGTGCCAGCAGCCGACTAGCGGGAGGGCGTGTTGGCGGGGAGCTGTTTTTT. This codes for CASSRLAGGRVGGELFF.